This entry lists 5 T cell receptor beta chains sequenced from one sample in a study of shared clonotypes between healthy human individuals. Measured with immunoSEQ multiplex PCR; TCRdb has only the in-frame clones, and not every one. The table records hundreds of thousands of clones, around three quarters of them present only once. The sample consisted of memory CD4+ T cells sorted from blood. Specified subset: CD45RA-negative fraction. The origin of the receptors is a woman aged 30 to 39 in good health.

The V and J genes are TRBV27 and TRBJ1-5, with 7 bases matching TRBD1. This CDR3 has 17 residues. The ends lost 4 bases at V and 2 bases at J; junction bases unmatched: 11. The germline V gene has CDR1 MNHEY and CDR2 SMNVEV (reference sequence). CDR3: CASSSTGVLSGNQPQHF. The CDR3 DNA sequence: TGTGCCAGCAGTTCCACAGGGGTTCTATCGGGCAATCAGCCCCAGCATTTT.

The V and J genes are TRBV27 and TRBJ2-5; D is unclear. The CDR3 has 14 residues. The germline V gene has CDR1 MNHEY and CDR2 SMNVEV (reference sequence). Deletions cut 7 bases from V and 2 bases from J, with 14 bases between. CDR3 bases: TGTGCCAGCATGGCCAGCAGGCTTCAAGAGACCCAGTACTTC. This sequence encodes CASMASRLQETQYF.

The CDR3 spells CASSSVAGGYNEQFF. The CDR3 nucleotides read TGTGCCAGCAGTTCGGTAGCGGGAGGTTACAATGAGCAGTTCTTC. The chain joins TRBV28 to TRBJ2-1, with 10 bases that match TRBD2. The CDR3 covers 15 residues. Germline V gene lookup returns CDR1 MDHEN and CDR2 SYDVKM. After removal of 4 bases from V and 4 bases from J, the junction contained 4 bases not matched to a gene.

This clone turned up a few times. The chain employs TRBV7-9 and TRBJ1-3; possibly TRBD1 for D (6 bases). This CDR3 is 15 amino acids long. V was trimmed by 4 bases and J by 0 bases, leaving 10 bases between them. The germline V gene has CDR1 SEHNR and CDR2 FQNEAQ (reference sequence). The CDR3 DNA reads TGTGCCAGCAGCTCAACGGACAGCTCTGGAAACACCATATATTTT. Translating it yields CASSSTDSSGNTIYF.

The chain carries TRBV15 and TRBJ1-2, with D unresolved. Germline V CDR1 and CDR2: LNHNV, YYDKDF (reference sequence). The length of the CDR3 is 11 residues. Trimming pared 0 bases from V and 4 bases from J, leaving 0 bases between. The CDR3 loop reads CATSRDYGYTF. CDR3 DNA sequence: TGTGCCACCAGCAGAGACTATGGCTACACCTTC.